The present T cell receptor beta chain was sequenced within a study of T cells in localized non-small cell lung cancer. With respect to this clone: Its antigen is still unknown.

Assay used: immunoSEQ multiplex PCR; TCRdb lists only in-frame clones, some missing. The data show about 41,000 clones, 85% to 90% seen once. Germline V gene lookup returns CDR1 PRHDT and CDR2 FYEKMQ (reference sequence). The CDR3 totals 13 residues. V was shortened by 0 bases and J by 8 bases, with 10 bases between the two germline ends. General study points: Of the tissues analyzed, uninvolved adjacent lung showed maximal T cell clonality, greater than tumor. Median detection of top 100 tumor clones in adjacent lung was over 45 clones. Tumor samples were not multi-region, leaving intratumor heterogeneity unexcluded. Greater blood T cell density accompanied longer overall survival.

This sequence was found in a woman aged 18-50 years with stage III lung adenocarcinoma. The genes are TRBV13 and TRBJ1-1, with D perhaps TRBD1 (5 bases). Sequences were derived from peripheral blood, sampled before any cancer treatment. This chain's CDR3 is CASSLGGRVEAFF. In DNA form, the CDR3 reads TGTGCCAGCAGCTTAGGCGGCAGGGTGGAAGCTTTCTTT.